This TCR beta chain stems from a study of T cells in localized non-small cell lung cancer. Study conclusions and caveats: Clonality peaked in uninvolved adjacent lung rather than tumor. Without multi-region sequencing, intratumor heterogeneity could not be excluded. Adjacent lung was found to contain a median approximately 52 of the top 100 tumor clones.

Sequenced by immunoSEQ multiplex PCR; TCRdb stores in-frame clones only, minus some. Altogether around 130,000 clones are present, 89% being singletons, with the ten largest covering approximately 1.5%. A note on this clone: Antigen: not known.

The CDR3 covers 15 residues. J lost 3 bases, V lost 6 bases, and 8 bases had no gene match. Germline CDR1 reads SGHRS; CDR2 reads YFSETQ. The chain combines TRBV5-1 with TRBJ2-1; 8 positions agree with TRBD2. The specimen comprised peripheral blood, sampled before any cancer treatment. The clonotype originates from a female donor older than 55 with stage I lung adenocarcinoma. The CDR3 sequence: CASTNSGKSYNEQFF. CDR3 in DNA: TGCGCCAGCACCAATAGCGGGAAAAGCTACAATGAGCAGTTCTTC.